The 22 T cell receptor beta chains below come from one sample, sequenced in a study of neurological immune-mediated disorders. TCRdb re-called the 5' RACE reads through MiXCR, storing one row per CDR3 protein. The sample lists 35,000 to 45,000 distinct CDR3 sequences, roughly 12% occurring once. The sequencing sample was made of CD4+ T cells from blood. The receptors come from a woman in her thirties with HTLV-1-associated myelopathy (HAM/TSP).

This clonotype was seen many times. V is TRBV2 and J is TRBJ2-3; the D is unclear. Germline CDR1 reads SNHLY; CDR2 reads FYNNEI. V lost 6 bases and J lost 5, with 6 bases in between. The CDR3 consists of 11 residues. This CDR3 reads CASRFGDTQYF. The CDR3 nucleotides are TGTGCCAGCAGGTTCGGAGATACGCAGTATTTT.

The rearrangement joins TRBV20-1 to TRBJ1-1; D is ambiguous. V lost 8 bases, J lost 13 bases, and 23 bases lay in between. The CDR3 runs to 12 residues. The germline V gene has CDR1 DFQATT and CDR2 SNEGSKA (reference sequence). CDR3 sequence: CSTHGLNTKDFF. DNA of the CDR3: TGCAGTACACATGGGCTGAACACTAAAGATTTCTTT.

On this clonotype: Compared with germline, one end of the junction differs, possibly owing to a read error. The V and J genes are TRBV4-2 and TRBJ1-1, with a possible D match to TRBD1 (5 bases). The CDR3 has 15 residues. CDR1 is LGHNA and CDR2 is YNFKEQ in the germline V gene. The CDR3 region has the DNA TGTGCCAGCAGCAAAGATCGGGGGGGAAACACTGAAGCTTTCTTT. Translating gives CASSKDRGGNTEAFF.

V and J are TRBV30 and TRBJ1-2; D gene uncertain. Germline CDR1 GTSNPN, CDR2 SVGIG (reference sequence). The CDR3 extends over 13 amino acids. V dropped 1 base and J dropped 8 bases, with 14 bases sitting between them. This CDR3 reads CAWSAKEGRGYTF. In nucleotides, the CDR3 is TGTGCCTGGAGTGCGAAAGAAGGACGGGGCTACACCTTC. Variable domain in full (rest from reference TRBV30 and TRBJ1-2): SQTIHQWPATLVQPVGSPLSLECTVEGTSNPNLYWYRQAAGRGLQLLFYSVGIGQISSEVPQNLSASRPQDRQFILSSKKLLLSDSGFYLCAWSAKEGRGYTFGSGTRLTVV.

In its sample, this clonotype was seen many times. The chain carries TRBV7-2 and TRBJ2-3, with 9 bases aligning to TRBD2. Germline V gives CDR1 SGHTA, CDR2 FQGNSA. This CDR3 has 15 residues. V gave up 2 bases and J gave up 5 bases; unmatched junction bases: 5. The CDR3 loop is CASSLQGGGVDTQYF. As DNA, the CDR3 is TGTGCCAGCAGCTTACAGGGCGGGGGGGTAGATACGCAGTATTTT.

This clonotype was counted many times. This chain links TRBV18 with TRBJ1-3; no definite D call. This CDR3 region has 14 residues. V lost 2 bases and J lost 4, with 9 bases in between. In germline, CDR1 is KGHSH, CDR2 LQKENI. The CDR3 loop reads CASSPKRTGNTIYF. The CDR3 nucleotides are TGTGCCAGCTCACCAAAAAGGACGGGAAACACCATATATTTT.

This clonotype came up many times. V gene TRBV7-9 combines with J gene TRBJ2-2; D remains unclear. CDR3 length: 12 residues. Germline-derived CDR1 and CDR2 are SEHNR and FQNEAQ (reference sequence). Trimming stripped 8 bases from V and 0 bases from J, with 4 bases between. DNA of the CDR3: TGTGCCAGCCGGTCGAACACCGGGGAGCTGTTTTTT. Translated: CASRSNTGELFF.

This clonotype was detected ten times or more. The V call is TRBV5-1, the J call TRBJ1-3; D may be TRBD1 (5 bases). This CDR3 is built from 15 residues. Deletions cut 4 bases from V and 4 bases from J, with 15 bases between. CDR1 is SGHRS, CDR2 YFSETQ, per germline. The CDR3 DNA sequence: TGCGCCAGCAGCCCCGGGACCTTTTTGGGAAACACCATATATTTT. Encoded protein: CASSPGTFLGNTIYF. Variable domain in full (rest from reference TRBV5-1 and TRBJ1-3): KAGVTQTPRYLIKTRGQQVTLSCSPISGHRSVSWYQQTPGQGLQFLFEYFSETQRNKGNFPGRFSGRQFSNSRSEMNVSTLELGDSALYLCASSPGTFLGNTIYFGEGSWLTVV.

To note about this clonotype: The germline gene is not matched at one end of the junction; a read error may be the cause. Here the CDR3 reads CAITTEHQRGGSYEQYF. Written as DNA, the CDR3 is TGTGCCATCACAACAGAGCATCAGCGGGGGGGTTCCTACGAGCAGTACTTT. The chain combines TRBV6-1 with TRBJ2-7, with 10 bases matching TRBD2. Germline lookup yields CDR1 MNHNS and CDR2 SASEGT. This CDR3 region has 17 residues.

This clonotype was seen repeatedly, ten times or more. The V gene is TRBV4-2, the J gene TRBJ2-1, with 13 positions matching TRBD2. The length of the CDR3 is 16 residues. The V gene's germline CDR1 is LGHNA and CDR2 YNFKEQ. The V gene end was trimmed by 0 bases and the J gene end by 9 bases; junction bases not matched to a gene: 5. The CDR3 loop reads CASSQEVLAGGSEQFF. In DNA form, the CDR3 reads TGTGCCAGCAGCCAAGAAGTACTAGCGGGGGGGAGTGAGCAGTTCTTC.

This clonotype was recorded at least ten times. The rearrangement joins TRBV21-1 to TRBJ1-5; TRBD1, the D gene given by the table, was not confirmed from the DNA. TRBV21-1 is a recognized pseudogene. The CDR3 spans 15 residues. The CDR3 reads CASSNNRGQWQPQHF. CDR3 sequence (DNA): TGTGCCAGCAGCAATAACAGGGGGCAGTGGCAGCCCCAGCATTTT.

This clonotype was observed at least ten times. This chain joins TRBV5-4 and TRBJ2-3; TRBD1 aligns across 9 bases. V shed 4 bases and J 4 bases; nucleotides not matched to a gene: 7. Germline V CDR1 and CDR2: SGHNT, YYREEE (reference sequence). This CDR3 comprises 15 residues. The CDR3 loop is CASSEDRGFADTQYF. In nucleotides, the CDR3 is TGTGCCAGCAGCGAGGACAGGGGATTCGCAGATACGCAGTATTTT.

This clonotype was counted many times. The V and J genes are TRBV14 and TRBJ2-1, with TRBD2 as a possible D gene (6 bases). The CDR3 contains 16 residues. Deletions cut 3 bases from V and 0 bases from J, with 12 bases between. CDR1 is SGHDN and CDR2 is FVKESK in the germline V gene. CDR3 DNA sequence: TGTGCCAGCAGCCACGGGGGTCCGAGCTCCTACAATGAGCAGTTCTTC. The encoded protein is CASSHGGPSSYNEQFF.

This clonotype was recorded many times. The V and J genes are TRBV24-1 and TRBJ2-2; TRBD2 is a possible D gene (6 bases). Trimming took off 12 bases at V and 8 bases at J, with 12 bases between the two ends. This CDR3 spans 11 amino acids. Germline V gene lookup returns CDR1 KGHDR and CDR2 SFDVKD. CDR3 in amino acids: CAAGTGGELFF. In DNA, the CDR3 is TGTGCCGCCGGGACTGGTGGGGAGCTGTTTTTT.

There are a few counts of this clonotype. This rearrangement joins TRBV19 to TRBJ2-4; 10 bases line up with TRBD2. The length of the CDR3 is 18 residues. Trimming at V came to 4 bases and at J to 0 bases, leaving 9 bases not matched to a gene. Per germline, CDR1 LNHDA and CDR2 SQIVND (reference sequence). The CDR3 sequence: CASSKESGGDLAKNIQYF. The CDR3 DNA reads as TGTGCCAGTAGTAAAGAAAGCGGGGGGGATCTAGCCAAAAACATTCAGTACTTC.

In this sample, this clonotype turned up a few times. The rearrangement links TRBV7-9 to TRBJ2-1, with 8 bases fitting TRBD1. This CDR3 has 19 amino acids. Trimming cost V 1 base and J 4 bases; bases outside gene matches: 15. Germline V lookup: CDR1 SEHNR, CDR2 FQNEAQ (reference sequence). In nucleotides, the CDR3 is TGTGCCAGCAGCTTAGTACAGGGGGGCTCATTGACTCATTACAATGAGCAGTTCTTC. It specifies CASSLVQGGSLTHYNEQFF.

This clonotype was recorded at least ten times. The chain uses TRBV7-2 and TRBJ1-1; weak D call: TRBD1 (6 bases). V lost 5 bases and J lost 1, with 11 bases in between. The germline V gene encodes CDR1 SGHTA and CDR2 FQGNSA. CDR3 length equals 14 residues. This CDR3 reads CASSSRGGNTEAFF. CDR3 sequence (DNA): TGTGCCAGCAGCAGTAGGGGGGGGAACACTGAAGCTTTCTTT.

Notes on this clonotype: One base away lies a much larger clone, so this may be a sequencing read error. V usage is TRBV27 and J usage is TRBJ2-3; D possibly corresponds to TRBD2 (7 bases). V lost 5 bases and J 3 bases, leaving 12 bases between the germline ends. Germline loops: CDR1 MNHEY, CDR2 SMNVEV (reference sequence). The CDR3 consists of 14 residues. CDR3 nucleotides: TGTGCCAGCAGTAGGGAGGGGGAGACAGATACGCAGTATTTT. Translated: CASSREGETDTQYF.

In its sample, this clonotype was seen many times. The rearrangement links TRBV5-1 to TRBJ1-3, with no clear D. The CDR3 loop spans 13 amino acids. From germline, CDR1 is SGHRS and CDR2 YFSETQ. Trimming removed 4 bases from V and 0 bases from J, with 5 bases in between. CDR3 sequence: CASSGDSGNTIYF. CDR3 DNA: TGCGCCAGCAGCGGGGACTCTGGAAACACCATATATTTT.

A remark on this clonotype: A much larger clone is a single base away; this may be a read error. V gene TRBV7-9 combines with J gene TRBJ2-7; no firm D call. From germline, CDR1 is SEHNR and CDR2 FQNEAQ (reference sequence). The CDR3 sequence is 14 residues long. The V end was cut by 2 bases, the J end by 6 bases, with 14 bases between. The CDR3 loop reads CASSLSKGWIEQYF. The CDR3 region has the DNA TGTGCCAGCAGCTTATCAAAGGGATGGATCGAGCAGTACTTC.

This clonotype was found many times. V and J are TRBV5-1 and TRBJ2-3; 13 bases align to TRBD2. Trimming at V came to 4 bases and at J to 3 bases, leaving 5 bases not matched to a gene. The CDR3 length is 16 residues. CDR1 and CDR2 (germline): SGHRS, YFSETQ. The DNA of the CDR3 is TGCGCCAGCAGCGGGGGACTAGCGGGGCTGACAGATACGCAGTATTTT. Protein sequence: CASSGGLAGLTDTQYF.

In this sample, this clonotype turned up many times. This chain links TRBV7-2 with TRBJ1-1; TRBD1 is a possible D gene (6 bases). CDR1 and CDR2 from the germline V gene are SGHTA and FQGNSA. V lost 3 bases, J lost 0 bases, and 14 bases lay in between. The CDR3 loop spans 16 amino acids. This CDR3 is CASSFGGGQMNTEAFF. CDR3 bases: TGTGCCAGCAGCTTTGGCGGGGGGCAGATGAACACTGAAGCTTTCTTT.